One and the same sample provided the 13 T cell receptor beta chains below, sequenced in a study of a mutant IDH1 vaccine in newly diagnosed glioma. Sample time point: week 5, during vaccination. In the vaccine, a single dose held 300 ug of the mutant IDH1 20-mer peptide, along with topical imiquimod. Which antigens these TCRs recognize remains unknown. Method: immunoSEQ multiplex PCR; TCRdb's copy keeps in-frame clones and lacks some. Among 50,000 to 70,000 clones listed, 70% to 85% were seen once. Sequences were derived from PBMCs, sampled from a glioma patient whose treatment included an IDH1 peptide vaccine. The origin of the receptors is a woman between 18 and 30 years old with glioma. Some clones in this sample may be carry-over from other donors' samples.

The V gene is TRBV14, the J gene TRBJ1-4, with D uncertain. Germline CDR1 reads SGHDN; CDR2 reads FVKESK. This CDR3 is built from 16 residues. V shed 4 bases and J shed 0 bases, with 12 bases lying between them. The CDR3 is CASSLLLDPTNEKLFF. The CDR3, as DNA: TGTGCCAGCAGCCTCCTACTTGATCCAACTAATGAAAAACTGTTTTTT.

The chain couples TRBV4-3 to TRBJ2-3; TRBD2 aligns across 9 bases. Germline loops: CDR1 LGHNA, CDR2 YSLEER. The CDR3 consists of 16 residues. The ends lost 0 bases at V and 1 base at J; junction bases unmatched: 2. The CDR3 region is CASSQEPSGGTDTQYF. CDR3 DNA: TGCGCCAGCAGCCAAGAGCCTAGCGGGGGCACAGATACGCAGTATTTT.

The gene calls are TRBV12-5 and TRBJ1-4, with D hard to call. Deletions cut 3 bases from V and 5 bases from J, with 16 bases between. From germline, CDR1 is LGHNT and CDR2 FRNRAP. CDR3 length equals 16 residues. CDR3 sequence (DNA): TGTGCTAGTGGTTTCTCTGGTGTCCCGGCGAATGAAAAACTGTTTTTT. It encodes CASGFSGVPANEKLFF.

The chain carries TRBV6-5 and TRBJ2-7; 10 bases are a match to TRBD2. Trimming at V came to 0 bases and at J to 4 bases, leaving 6 bases not matched to a gene. This CDR3 region has 16 residues. Germline V CDR1 and CDR2: MNHEY, SVGAGI. CDR3: CASSYSRPSGRYEQYF. CDR3 nucleotide sequence: TGTGCCAGCAGTTACTCGAGGCCTAGCGGGAGATACGAGCAGTACTTC.

This chain connects TRBV10-3 to TRBJ1-3; D is possibly TRBD1 (5 bases). V was trimmed by 3 bases and J by 0 bases, leaving 15 bases between them. The CDR3 has 17 residues. CDR1 is ENHRY, CDR2 SYGVKD, per germline. The CDR3 protein is CAISDYVREPSGNTIYF. In DNA form, the CDR3 reads TGTGCCATCAGTGATTATGTCAGGGAACCCTCTGGAAACACCATATATTTT.

This clone was observed a single time. This sequence joins TRBV2 and TRBJ2-5, with TRBD1 as a possible D gene (6 bases). Trimming cost V 7 bases and J 5 bases, with 11 bases left between them. The length of the CDR3 is 12 residues. The germline gives CDR1 SNHLY, CDR2 FYNNEI. CDR3 nucleotide sequence: TGTGCCAGCATGTGGGGGCGGGAGACCCAGTACTTC. Translating it yields CASMWGRETQYF.

V gene TRBV19 combines with J gene TRBJ1-2, with 7 bases that match TRBD1. This CDR3 has 17 residues. V gave up 3 bases and J gave up 4 bases; unmatched junction bases: 14. Per the germline V gene, CDR1 is LNHDA and CDR2 is SQIVND (reference sequence). CDR3 sequence reads: CASSIQAQRGLSYGYTF. The CDR3 bases are TGTGCCAGTAGTATCCAGGCGCAGAGGGGGCTTTCCTATGGCTACACCTTC.

The chain combines TRBV19 with TRBJ1-1; D ambiguous. CDR1 and CDR2 (germline): LNHDA, SQIVND (reference sequence). The V and J ends lost 3 bases and 8 bases respectively, with 13 bases between them. The CDR3 sequence is 13 residues long. In DNA, the CDR3 is TGTGCCAGTAGTATTTCTGACAATCGAGAAGCTTTCTTT. Amino acids: CASSISDNREAFF. The complete variable domain, with remaining parts taken from reference TRBV19 and TRBJ1-1, reads DGGITQSPKYLFRKEGQNVTLSCEQNLNHDAMYWYRQDPGQGLRLIYYSQIVNDFQKGDIAEGYSVSREKKESFPLTVTSAQKNPTAFYLCASSISDNREAFFGQGTRLTVV.

The gene calls are TRBV9 and TRBJ1-2; D gene uncertain. With 0 bases removed from V and 6 bases from J, the gap between germline ends came to 12 bases. This CDR3 is 14 amino acids long. Per the germline V gene, CDR1 is SGDLS and CDR2 is YYNGEE. This chain's CDR3 is CASSVATRADGYTF. The CDR3 DNA reads as TGTGCCAGCAGCGTAGCTACGAGAGCAGATGGCTACACCTTC.

This CDR3 reads CASRGIVAKNIQYF. CDR3 coding DNA: TGTGCCAGCAGGGGTATCGTAGCCAAAAACATTCAGTACTTC. The chain is built from TRBV2 and TRBJ2-4; D unresolved. V lost 6 bases to trimming and J lost 0 bases, with 9 bases between them. Per germline, CDR1 SNHLY and CDR2 FYNNEI. This CDR3 is 14 amino acids long.

The chain uses TRBV7-2 and TRBJ2-7; D is perhaps TRBD1 or TRBD2 (5 bases each). CDR1 and CDR2 from the germline V gene are SGHTA and FQGNSA. The CDR3 consists of 14 residues. V was shortened by 1 base and J by 6 bases, with 13 bases between the two germline ends. Written as DNA, the CDR3 is TGTGCCAGCAGCTTAGGGGGGTTAAGCGGCGAGCAGTACTTC. It specifies CASSLGGLSGEQYF.

This clone has a handful of counts. The V gene is TRBV6-5, the J gene TRBJ1-4; no clear D gene. The CDR3 covers 11 residues. V was pared by 8 bases and J by 6 bases, with 7 bases between. Germline lookup yields CDR1 MNHEY and CDR2 SVGAGI. The CDR3 is CASSRDEKLFF. The CDR3 nucleotides read TGTGCCAGCTCTCGAGATGAAAAACTGTTTTTT.

The chain links TRBV7-2 to TRBJ2-7; 7 nucleotides agree with TRBD2. Germline V CDR1 and CDR2: SGHTA, FQGNSA. There are 14 residues in the CDR3. V trimming: 1 base; J trimming: 4 bases; junction bases outside the gene matches: 4. The CDR3 is CASSLVLAGYEQYF. The CDR3 DNA sequence: TGTGCCAGCAGCTTAGTTTTAGCGGGTTACGAGCAGTACTTC.